This record covers a single TCR beta chain. This specimen comes from a study of radiotherapy plus CTLA-4 blockade in lung cancer. The repertoire was sequenced with immunoSEQ multiplex PCR; TCRdb's copy has only in-frame clones and lacks some. Of 25,000 to 35,000 clones in the sample, approximately 78% were seen once. Patients had chemo-refractory metastatic non-small-cell lung cancer and received focal radiation plus CTLA-4 blockade that used ipilimumab. The ends were cut back, 2 bases at V and 4 bases at J, with 11 bases in the middle. The CDR3 has 14 amino acids. Germline assignment: CDR1 MDHEN and CDR2 SYDVKM.

The sequencing here drew on peripheral blood, taken from a patient treated with radiotherapy plus ipilimumab. The chain joins TRBV28 to TRBJ1-2, with D unclear. The sequence derives from a human donor with non-small cell lung cancer who had stable disease on radiotherapy plus ipilimumab. The CDR3, as DNA: TGTGCCAGCAGTTTACCGGGCGGATCCTATGGCTACACCTTC. Its translation is CASSLPGGSYGYTF.